These 31 T cell receptor beta chains came from one sample sequenced in a study of shared T cell receptors in the human thymus. The method was immunoSEQ multiplex PCR; TCRdb's version includes in-frame clones alone and lacks a portion of them. The sample has about 660,000 clones, more than 75% seen once. This sample was also put to use in a study of human thymus T cells.

The sequenced sample consisted of thymocytes. These receptors all come from a boy under two years old with a congenital heart defect.

The J gene is TRBJ1-5, the V gene TRBV10-3; the D is unclear. Germline CDR1 is ENHRY and CDR2 is SYGVKD. V lost 4 bases and J lost 3, with 19 bases in between. CDR3 size: 17 residues. For the CDR3, the DNA is TGTGCCATCAGTGGAGTCTGGGCAAACCCACCCAATCAGCCCCAGCATTTT. Its translation is CAISGVWANPPNQPQHF.

J is TRBJ2-5 and V is TRBV5-6; 9 bases map to TRBD2. The CDR3 runs to 15 residues. Germline V lookup: CDR1 SGHDT, CDR2 YYEEEE. The V gene end was trimmed by 5 bases and the J gene end by 2 bases; junction bases not matched to a gene: 7. The CDR3 is CASSELAGPQETQYF. The CDR3 coding sequence is TGTGCCAGCAGTGAGCTAGCGGGGCCACAAGAGACCCAGTACTTC.

V and J are TRBV7-2 and TRBJ2-1; no reliable D call. Germline V CDR1 and CDR2: SGHTA, FQGNSA. This CDR3 has 12 residues. Trimming shortened V by 5 bases and J by 8 bases, and 10 bases separated the two germline ends. CDR3 region: CASSPPEDEQFF. The CDR3 region has the DNA TGTGCCAGCAGCCCCCCAGAGGATGAGCAGTTCTTC. Based on the CDR3 plus reference TRBV7-2 and TRBJ2-1, the full variable domain is GAGVSQSPSNKVTEKGKDVELRCDPISGHTALYWYRQSLGQGLEFLIYFQGNSAPDKSGLPSDRFSAERTGGSVSTLTIQRTQQEDSAVYLCASSPPEDEQFFGPGTRLTVL.

The V call is TRBV28, the J call TRBJ2-5; tentative D call: TRBD1 (5 bases). CDR1 and CDR2 (germline): MDHEN, SYDVKM. V lost 10 bases and J lost 1, with 10 bases in between. CDR3 length equals 12 residues. CDR3 protein: CATGQGQETQYF. In nucleotides, the CDR3 is TGTGCCACGGGCCAGGGCCAAGAGACCCAGTACTTC.

The chain uses TRBV15 and TRBJ2-1, with 12 positions matching TRBD2. The germline gives CDR1 LNHNV, CDR2 YYDKDF (reference sequence). This CDR3 is built from 17 residues. J gave up 7 bases and V 1 base, and 8 bases lay outside the gene matches. The CDR3, as DNA: TGTGCCACCAGCAGAGCCGACCTAGCGGGAGGGTGGAATGAGCAGTTCTTC. This translates into CATSRADLAGGWNEQFF.

The chain couples TRBV9 to TRBJ1-4; tentatively, D is TRBD1 (6 bases). The germline V gene encodes CDR1 SGDLS and CDR2 YYNGEE. The CDR3 length is 15 residues. V lost 0 bases, J lost 5 bases, and 11 bases lay in between. CDR3 in DNA: TGTGCCAGCAGCGTAGGGGGACATCCCAATGAAAAACTGTTTTTT. Translation: CASSVGGHPNEKLFF.

This chain's CDR3 is CASSQTDRAYEQYF. CDR3 DNA sequence: TGTGCCAGCAGCCAGACAGACAGGGCGTACGAGCAGTACTTC. The chain is built from TRBV4-2 and TRBJ2-7; 7 bases fit TRBD1. The trim removed 3 bases at V and 4 bases at J, leaving 6 bases unmatched. The germline V gene has CDR1 LGHNA and CDR2 YNFKEQ. The CDR3 sequence is 14 residues long.

The J gene is TRBJ1-4, the V gene TRBV28; D possibly corresponds to TRBD1 (6 bases). Germline V CDR1 and CDR2: MDHEN, SYDVKM. The ends were cut back, 3 bases at V and 3 bases at J, with 14 bases in the middle. CDR3 size: 16 residues. This CDR3 is CASSFGTGFSNEKLFF. The DNA of the CDR3 is TGTGCCAGCAGTTTCGGCACAGGGTTTTCTAATGAAAAACTGTTTTTT.

CDR3 region: CASSRGASGASDTQYF. CDR3 nucleotide sequence: TGTGCCAGCAGCCGGGGTGCTAGCGGGGCATCAGATACGCAGTATTTT. The gene calls are TRBV5-6 and TRBJ2-3, with TRBD2 identical over 9 bases. The V gene's germline CDR1 is SGHDT and CDR2 YYEEEE. Losses at the gene ends were 4 bases for V and 4 bases for J; bases not matched to a gene: 10. CDR3 length: 16 amino acids.

The V call is TRBV10-2, the J call TRBJ2-2; 7 bases match TRBD2. This CDR3 region has 15 residues. Germline V gene sequence: CDR1 WSHSY, CDR2 SAAADI. J lost 6 bases, V lost 4 bases, and 8 bases had no gene match. The CDR3 DNA follows: TGCGCCAGCAGTGGAGGGCGGGAGCTCTCCGGGGAGCTGTTTTTT. Protein product: CASSGGRELSGELFF.

In this sample, this clone turned up once. The genes are TRBV6-1 and TRBJ1-1; 7 bases are a match to TRBD1. V lost 5 bases, J lost 1 base, and 7 bases stayed unmatched. The CDR3 has 15 amino acids. Germline V gene lookup returns CDR1 MNHNS and CDR2 SASEGT. CDR3 bases: TGTGCCAGCAGTCCCCGGGACAGACCGAACACTGAAGCTTTCTTT. Translated: CASSPRDRPNTEAFF.

The rearrangement joins TRBV21-1 to TRBJ2-7; TRBD1 is the table's D call, not checked against the DNA. TRBV21-1 is a recognized pseudogene. The CDR3 has 16 residues. This chain's CDR3 is CASSKRPTRDSHEQYF. CDR3 DNA: TGTGCCAGCAGCAAACGGCCCACTCGGGACAGCCACGAGCAGTACTTC.

The V gene is TRBV30, the J gene TRBJ1-5, with TRBD1 matching over 9 bases. The J segment lost 9 bases and the V segment lost 4 bases, leaving 4 bases of the junction unmatched. CDR3 size: 12 residues. Germline CDR1 is GTSNPN and CDR2 is SVGIG (reference sequence). CDR3 in DNA: TGTGCCTGGAACAGGGGGCTTTTGCCCCAGCATTTT. As protein: CAWNRGLLPQHF. The variable domain in full, completed from reference TRBV30 and TRBJ1-5, reads SQTIHQWPATLVQPVGSPLSLECTVEGTSNPNLYWYRQAAGRGLQLLFYSVGIGQISSEVPQNLSASRPQDRQFILSSKKLLLSDSGFYLCAWNRGLLPQHFGDGTRLSIL.

The chain is built from TRBV9 and TRBJ2-7, with 14 bases that match TRBD2. J gave up 0 bases and V 4 bases, and 12 bases lay outside the gene matches. This CDR3 has 19 amino acids. Germline V gene data show CDR1 as SGDLS and CDR2 as YYNGEE. CDR3: CASSTPVGTSGGPSYEQYF. The CDR3 DNA is TGTGCCAGCAGCACCCCAGTCGGGACTAGCGGGGGCCCCTCCTACGAGCAGTACTTC.

The V call is TRBV5-6, the J call TRBJ2-5; 9 nucleotides line up with TRBD1. The CDR3 consists of 17 residues. Germline V gives CDR1 SGHDT, CDR2 YYEEEE. The trim removed 2 bases at V and 5 bases at J, leaving 13 bases unmatched. As DNA, the CDR3 is TGTGCCAGCAGCTTTTCACCGGGGACAGGGCGTGGGGAGACCCAGTACTTC. Translation gives CASSFSPGTGRGETQYF.

The gene calls are TRBV18 and TRBJ2-3; D perhaps matches TRBD1 (5 bases). The germline gives CDR1 KGHSH, CDR2 LQKENI. CDR3 length: 15 residues. Trimming removed 0 bases at V and 2 bases at J, with 9 bases between. The CDR3 sequence: CASSPPGQFTDTQYF. The CDR3 nucleotides read TGTGCCAGCTCACCACCGGGGCAGTTCACAGATACGCAGTATTTT.

The CDR3 DNA follows: TGTGCCAGCAGCCCCCCGGACTACGCAAAACTGTTTTTT. Translated: CASSPPDYAKLFF. The chain combines TRBV11-2 with TRBJ1-4; no reliable D call. Per germline, CDR1 SGHAT and CDR2 FQNNGV. With 5 bases removed from V and 10 bases from J, the gap between germline ends came to 14 bases. This CDR3 has 13 amino acids.

This sequence joins TRBV12-5 and TRBJ1-2; TRBD1 matches at 8 bases. With 4 bases clipped from V and 8 bases from J, the junction kept 18 bases outside the gene matches. The CDR3 loop spans 17 amino acids. Germline CDR1 LGHNT, CDR2 FRNRAP. In DNA, the CDR3 is TGTGCTAGTGGTTCCCCGTACTCGGGACAGGCTCAAGGGGGCTACACCTTC. Protein: CASGSPYSGQAQGGYTF.

V and J are TRBV12-5 and TRBJ2-3; 13 bases agree with TRBD2. V trimming: 3 bases; J trimming: 5 bases; junction bases outside the gene matches: 11. Germline CDR1 is LGHNT and CDR2 is FRNRAP. This CDR3 is 18 amino acids long. The CDR3 reads CASGLPDGLAGELDTQYF. CDR3 nucleotide sequence: TGTGCTAGTGGTTTACCAGATGGACTAGCGGGAGAGTTAGATACGCAGTATTTT.

V usage is TRBV7-2 and J usage is TRBJ2-2; 8 nucleotides line up with TRBD1. This CDR3 is built from 16 residues. The V and J ends lost 0 bases and 3 bases, in that order; junction bases with no gene match: 3. Germline CDR1 is SGHTA and CDR2 is FQGNSA. The CDR3 reads CASSLADRAYTGELFF. CDR3 sequence (DNA): TGTGCCAGCAGCTTAGCGGACAGGGCGTACACCGGGGAGCTGTTTTTT. Together with reference TRBV7-2 and TRBJ2-2, the CDR3 gives the full variable domain: GAGVSQSPSNKVTEKGKDVELRCDPISGHTALYWYRQSLGQGLEFLIYFQGNSAPDKSGLPSDRFSAERTGGSVSTLTIQRTQQEDSAVYLCASSLADRAYTGELFFGEGSRLTVL.

The chain employs TRBV18 and TRBJ1-5, with D possibly matching TRBD1 (5 bases). Deletions cut 3 bases from V and 4 bases from J, with 13 bases between. In germline, CDR1 is KGHSH, CDR2 LQKENI. The CDR3 length is 15 residues. The CDR3 sequence is CASSPNQGSNQPQHF. DNA of the CDR3: TGTGCCAGCTCACCCAACCAGGGTTCGAATCAGCCCCAGCATTTT.

The V call is TRBV6-6, the J call TRBJ1-1; D is possibly TRBD1 (6 bases). Germline V CDR1 and CDR2: MNHNY, SVGAGI (reference sequence). V was trimmed by 0 bases and J by 6 bases, leaving 8 bases between them. The CDR3 has 13 amino acids. CDR3 sequence: CASSYSKGAEAFF. CDR3 coding DNA: TGTGCCAGCAGTTACTCGAAGGGGGCTGAAGCTTTCTTT.

This chain connects TRBV5-6 to TRBJ1-3, with TRBD1 identical over 8 bases. This CDR3 region has 18 residues. V was pared by 1 base and J by 1 base, with 10 bases of the junction left unmatched. CDR1 is SGHDT and CDR2 is YYEEEE in the germline V gene. The chain's CDR3 is CASSLTRRGLFSGNTIYF. CDR3 nucleotide sequence: TGTGCCAGCAGCTTGACGCGCAGGGGGCTATTTTCTGGAAACACCATATATTTT.

Worth noting for this clone: Germline and junction disagree at one end, which may indicate a read error. The chain links TRBV28 to TRBJ1-1; D gene ambiguous. Germline CDR1 and CDR2: MDHEN and SYDVKM. This CDR3 region has 13 residues. The CDR3 coding sequence is TGTGCCAGCAGTTTAGGGCGGACTGACGGGAGTTCTTTT. Amino acid sequence: CASSLGRTDGSSF.

The chain is built from TRBV28 and TRBJ2-2, with D hard to call. This CDR3 has 14 residues. V dropped 5 bases and J dropped 1 base, with 8 bases sitting between them. Germline V gene data show CDR1 as MDHEN and CDR2 as SYDVKM. The CDR3 region is CASSPRQNTGELFF. CDR3 bases: TGTGCCAGCAGTCCCCGACAGAACACCGGGGAGCTGTTTTTT.

A single count supports this clone. The chain employs TRBV6-1 and TRBJ2-7; 11 bases map to TRBD2. Germline V gene lookup returns CDR1 MNHNS and CDR2 SASEGT. The CDR3 loop spans 13 amino acids. V lost 6 bases to trimming and J lost 3 bases; unmatched junction nucleotides: 1. The CDR3 region is CASRGLAVYEQYF. Here the CDR3 DNA reads TGTGCCAGCAGGGGACTAGCGGTCTACGAGCAGTACTTC.

The rearrangement uses TRBV7-9 and TRBJ1-1; a possible D gene is TRBD1 (5 bases). Germline loops: CDR1 SEHNR, CDR2 FQNEAQ (reference sequence). The V end was cut by 2 bases, the J end by 1 base, with 11 bases between. This CDR3 contains 15 residues. The CDR3 protein is CASSLRQLKNTEAFF. As DNA, the CDR3 is TGTGCCAGCAGCTTAAGACAGCTGAAGAACACTGAAGCTTTCTTT. Together with reference TRBV7-9 and TRBJ1-1, the CDR3 gives the full variable domain: DTGVSQNPRHKITKRGQNVTFRCDPISEHNRLYWYRQTLGQGPEFLTYFQNEAQLEKSRLLSDRFSAERPKGSFSTLEIQRTEQGDSAMYLCASSLRQLKNTEAFFGQGTRLTVV.

This chain connects TRBV27 to TRBJ2-1; a weak D match, TRBD2 (5 bases). CDR3 length: 16 amino acids. Trimming pared 6 bases from V and 0 bases from J, leaving 15 bases between. Germline V lookup: CDR1 MNHEY, CDR2 SMNVEV (reference sequence). As DNA, the CDR3 is TGTGCCAGCAGCAACAAATCTAGCCGCTCCTACAATGAGCAGTTCTTC. Translation: CASSNKSSRSYNEQFF.

The chain links TRBV27 to TRBJ1-4; TRBD1 matches 7 bases. The CDR3 consists of 14 residues. Trimming took 3 bases from V and 8 from J; bases not matched to a gene: 6. Germline CDR1 and CDR2: MNHEY and SMNVEV (reference sequence). The CDR3 DNA follows: TGTGCCAGCAGTTTGAGACAGGGTGAGGAAAAACTGTTTTTT. Amino acid sequence: CASSLRQGEEKLFF.

The chain employs TRBV30 and TRBJ1-5; 10 positions agree with TRBD1. The CDR3 extends over 13 amino acids. Germline lookup yields CDR1 GTSNPN and CDR2 SVGIG (reference sequence). The junction had 1 base not matched to a gene; V was cut back by 5 bases and J by 3 bases. The CDR3 DNA reads TGTGCCTGGGGGACAGGGGCCAATCAGCCCCAGCATTTT. It is translated as CAWGTGANQPQHF.

This clone appeared once. V is TRBV23-1 and J is TRBJ2-7, with 7 bases lining up with TRBD1. TRBV23-1 belongs to the ORF category, with a function that is uncertain. The CDR3 consists of 16 residues. The V gene end was trimmed by 6 bases and the J gene end by 2 bases; junction bases not matched to a gene: 13. CDR3 residues: CASRPQQGHKAYEQYF. The CDR3 DNA reads TGCGCCAGCAGACCCCAACAGGGGCATAAGGCCTACGAGCAGTACTTC.